This TCR beta chain was obtained from a study of cytomegalovirus exposure and HLA in healthy donors. General study points: Later work found that TCR association rates differed between HLA loci; DRB1 had the most and HLA-C the fewest. TRBV6-2, TRBV6-3 and some other V segments were unresolvable in 87-base-pair reads.

V was cut by 7 bases and J by 2 bases, with 4 bases left in between. The CDR3 has 11 residues. Germline assignment: CDR1 SNHLY and CDR2 FYNNEI. To note about this clone: No antigen is known for it.

13 Jbeta primers and 60 Vbeta primers were used for the PCR. Profiled with immunoSEQ multiplex PCR; TCRdb holds only in-frame clones, not every one. The sample has 120,000 or so clones, 70% to 90% seen once. The receptor comes from a man in his late teens or twenties in good health and CMV-seropositive. The chain recombines TRBV2 with TRBJ2-3; D is unclear. What was sequenced was PBMCs. CDR3: CASTITDTQYF. The DNA of the CDR3 is TGTGCCAGCACCATCACAGATACGCAGTATTTT.